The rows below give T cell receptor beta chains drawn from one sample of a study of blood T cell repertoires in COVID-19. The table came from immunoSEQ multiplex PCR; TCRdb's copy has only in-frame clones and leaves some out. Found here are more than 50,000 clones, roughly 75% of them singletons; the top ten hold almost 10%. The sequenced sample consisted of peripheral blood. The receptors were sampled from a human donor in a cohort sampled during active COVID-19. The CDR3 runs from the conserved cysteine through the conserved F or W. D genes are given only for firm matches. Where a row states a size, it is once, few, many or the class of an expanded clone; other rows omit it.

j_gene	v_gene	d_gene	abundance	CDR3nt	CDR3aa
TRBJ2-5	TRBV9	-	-	TGTGCCAGCAGCGTAGGACAGCAAGAGACCCAGTACTTC	CASSVGQQETQYF
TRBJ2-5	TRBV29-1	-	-	TGCAGCGTTGAAGCCGCGGGGGAGACCCAGTACTTC	CSVEAAGETQYF
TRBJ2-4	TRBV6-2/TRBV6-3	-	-	TGTGCCAGCAGCCCTCCCGGCAGGGCGAATTCCAAAAACATTCAGTACTTC	CASSPPGRANSKNIQYF
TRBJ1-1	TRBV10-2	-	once	TGCGCCAGCCGGAGTCCTGGCACTGAAGCTTTCTTT	CASRSPGTEAFF
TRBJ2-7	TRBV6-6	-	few	TGTGCCAGCAGTTCTCTACAGGGTTACGAGCAGTACTTC	CASSSLQGYEQYF
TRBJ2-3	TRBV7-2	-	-	TGTGCCAGCAGCCCAGGGCCCCACACAGATACGCAGTATTTT	CASSPGPHTDTQYF
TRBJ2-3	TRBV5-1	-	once	TGCGCCAGCAGCTTGACAGGGACCACAGATACGCAGTATTTT	CASSLTGTTDTQYF
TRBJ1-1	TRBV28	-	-	TGTGCCAGCAGTCCCCGTGGGGGGATGAACACTGAAGCTTTCTTT	CASSPRGGMNTEAFF
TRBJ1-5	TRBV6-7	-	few	TGTGCCAGCGAAGATCAGTGCCAGCATTTT	CASEDQCQHF
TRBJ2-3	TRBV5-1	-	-	TGCGCCAGCAGCCTAGACCCCTACAGGGCTTCTAGCACAGATACGCAGTATTTT	CASSLDPYRASSTDTQYF
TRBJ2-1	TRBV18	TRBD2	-	TGTGCCAGCTCACCACCCCTAGCGGGAGGGAAGGTCGAGCAGTTCTTC	CASSPPLAGGKVEQFF
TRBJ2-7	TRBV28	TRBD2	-	TGTGCCAGCAGTGGGGGACTAGCGGGAGTAGGATACGAGCAGTACTTC	CASSGGLAGVGYEQYF
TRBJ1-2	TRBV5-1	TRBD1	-	TGCGCCAGCAGCTTGAGTGGACAGGGAGCCTATGGCTACACCTTC	CASSLSGQGAYGYTF
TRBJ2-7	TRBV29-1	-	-	TGCAGCGTGTTCGGGTCAGGGATCCTCGAGCAGTACTTC	CSVFGSGILEQYF
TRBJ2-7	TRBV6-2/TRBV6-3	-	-	TGTGCCAGCAGTTCGATAGCGTTCCGCTACGAGCAGTACTTC	CASSSIAFRYEQYF
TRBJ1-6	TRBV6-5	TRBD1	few	TGTGCCGCAGGGGCCCGGGACAGGGGTTCCCTCCACTTT	CAAGARDRGSLHF
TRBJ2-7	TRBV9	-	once	TGTGCCAGCACTACCAGGGGGATAGACTGGGGGGACTTC	CASTTRGIDWGDF
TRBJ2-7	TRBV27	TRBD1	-	TGTGCCAGCAGTCACCCCCAGGGGGCAGGACAGTACTTC	CASSHPQGAGQYF
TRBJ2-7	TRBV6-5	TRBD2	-	TGTGCCAGCAGTTACTCAGAGCGGGGCTCCTACGAGCAGTACTTC	CASSYSERGSYEQYF
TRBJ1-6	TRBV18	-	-	TGTGCCAGCTCACCAGAGTCGGGATCCCCCTATAATTCACCCCTCCACTTT	CASSPESGSPYNSPLHF
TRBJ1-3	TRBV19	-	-	TGTGCCAGTAGTATCGAGGGACACTCTGGAAACACCATATATTTT	CASSIEGHSGNTIYF
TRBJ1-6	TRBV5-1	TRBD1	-	TGCGCCAGCAGCTCCGGACAGGGGTCGGGTTCACCCCTCCACTTT	CASSSGQGSGSPLHF
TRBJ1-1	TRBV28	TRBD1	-	TGTGCCAGCAGTGACAGGGGTCCGAACACTGAAGCTTTCTTT	CASSDRGPNTEAFF
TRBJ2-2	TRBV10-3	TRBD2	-	TGTGCCATCAGTGAACCTCTAGCGGGAGGGGGCGGGGAGCTGTTTTTT	CAISEPLAGGGGELFF
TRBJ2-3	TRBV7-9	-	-	TGTGCCAGCAGCTTATCGGCTAGCTCGCAGTATTTT	CASSLSASSQYF